The clone carrying this TCR beta chain appeared a few times. Its target is not known. This specimen comes from a study of regulatory T cells in long-lasting Graves disease. Time point of the sample: persistent/refractory GD, antithyroid drugs over 5 years with positive TRAb. The TCR library was made from RNA that had been extracted from PBMCs in TRIzol. Arm-PCR of CDR3 regions with iRepertoire HTBI primers generated TCR beta libraries. TCRdb called the multiplex PCR reads again in MiXCR, with one record for every CDR3 protein. The sample lists 700,000 or so distinct CDR3 sequences, approximately 29% occurring once. Study-wide results and caveats: Favored usage of TRBV28, TRBJ1-2 and TRBJ2-5 was recorded in persistent disease.

The CDR3 is made up of 18 amino acids. Germline CDR1 MNHEY, CDR2 SMNVEV (reference sequence). After removal of 5 bases from V and 5 bases from J, the junction contained 20 bases not matched to a gene. This TCR was recovered from a female donor with Graves disease. The chain has TRBV27 and TRBJ2-7, with 8 bases fitting TRBD2. The specimen was peripheral blood mononuclear cells (PBMCs), collected when the disease was refractory, from a patient treated with antithyroid drugs. DNA of the CDR3: TGTGCCAGCAGTGCCACACCTGACCCCAGCGGGAGTTTCGACGAGCAGTACTTC. Its translation is CASSATPDPSGSFDEQYF.